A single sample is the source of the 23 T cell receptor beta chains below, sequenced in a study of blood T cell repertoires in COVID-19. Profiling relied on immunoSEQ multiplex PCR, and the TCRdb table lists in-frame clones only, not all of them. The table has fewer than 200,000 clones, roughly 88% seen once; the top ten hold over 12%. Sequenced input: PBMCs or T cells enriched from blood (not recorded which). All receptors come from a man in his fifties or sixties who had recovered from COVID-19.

CDR3 residues: CASSIRDNGKLFF. The CDR3, as DNA: TGTGCCAGCAGTATCCGGGACAACGGAAAACTGTTTTTT. The chain links TRBV12-3 or TRBV12-4 to TRBJ1-4; possibly TRBD1 for D (6 bases). The V and J ends lost 5 bases and 10 bases respectively, with 14 bases between them. The CDR3 consists of 13 residues.

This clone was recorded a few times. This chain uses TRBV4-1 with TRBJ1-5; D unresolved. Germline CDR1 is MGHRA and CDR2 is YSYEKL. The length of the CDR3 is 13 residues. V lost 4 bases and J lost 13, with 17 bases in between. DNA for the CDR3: TGCGCCAGCAGCCCCAACACGGGGTTGGAGCAGCATTTT. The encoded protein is CASSPNTGLEQHF.

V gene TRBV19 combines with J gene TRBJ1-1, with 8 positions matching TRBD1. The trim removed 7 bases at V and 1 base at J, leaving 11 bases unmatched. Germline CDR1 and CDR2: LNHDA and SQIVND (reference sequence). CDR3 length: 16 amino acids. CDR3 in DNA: TGTGCCAGTATCGAAGGGAGGCAGGGGGCGAACACTGAAGCTTTCTTT. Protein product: CASIEGRQGANTEAFF.

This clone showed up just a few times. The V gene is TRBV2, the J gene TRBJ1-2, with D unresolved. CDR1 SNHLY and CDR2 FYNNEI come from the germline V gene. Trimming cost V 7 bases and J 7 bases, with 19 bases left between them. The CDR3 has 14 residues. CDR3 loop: CASITNEAVAGYTF. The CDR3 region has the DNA TGTGCCAGCATTACTAATGAGGCAGTCGCTGGCTACACCTTC.

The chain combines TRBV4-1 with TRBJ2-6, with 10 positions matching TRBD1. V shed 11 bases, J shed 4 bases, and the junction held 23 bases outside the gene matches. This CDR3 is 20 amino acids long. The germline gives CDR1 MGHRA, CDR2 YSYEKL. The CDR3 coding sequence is TGCGCCCCCAGCCAAGATTTAGCCGGGACAGGGGTAGGGGGGGCCAACGTCCTGACTTTC. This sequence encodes CAPSQDLAGTGVGGANVLTF.

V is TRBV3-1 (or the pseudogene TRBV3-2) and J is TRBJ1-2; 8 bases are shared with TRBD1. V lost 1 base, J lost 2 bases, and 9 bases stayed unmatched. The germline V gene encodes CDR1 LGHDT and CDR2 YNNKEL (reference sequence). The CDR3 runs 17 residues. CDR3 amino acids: CASSQGLPRTGNYGYTF. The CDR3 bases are TGTGCCAGCAGCCAAGGCCTTCCACGGACAGGGAACTATGGCTACACCTTC.

The CDR3 loop is CSASTGTANSETQYF. DNA of the CDR3: TGCAGCGCCTCAACCGGGACAGCTAACTCGGAGACCCAGTACTTC. This sequence joins TRBV29-1 and TRBJ2-5; 7 nucleotides line up with TRBD1. Trimming cost V 7 bases and J 5 bases; bases outside gene matches: 16. Per germline, CDR1 SQVTM and CDR2 ANQGSEA. This CDR3 contains 15 residues.

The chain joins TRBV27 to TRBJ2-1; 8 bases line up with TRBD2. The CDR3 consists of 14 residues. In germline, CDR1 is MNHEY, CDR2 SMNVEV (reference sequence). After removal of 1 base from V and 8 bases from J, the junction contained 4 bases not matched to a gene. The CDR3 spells CASSLYGGAHEQFF. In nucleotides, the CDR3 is TGTGCCAGCAGTTTATACGGGGGGGCCCATGAGCAGTTCTTC.

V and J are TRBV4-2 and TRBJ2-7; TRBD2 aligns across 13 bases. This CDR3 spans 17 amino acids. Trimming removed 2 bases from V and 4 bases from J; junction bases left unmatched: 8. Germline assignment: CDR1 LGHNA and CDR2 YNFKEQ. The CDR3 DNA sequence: TGTGCCAGCAGCCAAAGAACCGGACTAGCGGGGGAATACGAGCAGTACTTC. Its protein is CASSQRTGLAGEYEQYF.

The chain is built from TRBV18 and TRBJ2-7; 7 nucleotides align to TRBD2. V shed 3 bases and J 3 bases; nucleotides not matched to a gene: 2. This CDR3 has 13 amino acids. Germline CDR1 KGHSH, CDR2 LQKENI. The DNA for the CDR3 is TGTGCCAGCTCACCGTCTAGCGGCTACGAGCAGTACTTC. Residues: CASSPSSGYEQYF.

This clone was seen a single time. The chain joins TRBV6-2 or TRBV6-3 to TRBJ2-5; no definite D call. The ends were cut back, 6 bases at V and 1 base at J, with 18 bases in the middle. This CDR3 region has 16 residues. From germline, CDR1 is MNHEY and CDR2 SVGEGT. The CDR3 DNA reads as TGTGCCAGCAGCCCCACGCTGGCTAGGCCCCAAGAGACCCAGTACTTC. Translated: CASSPTLARPQETQYF.

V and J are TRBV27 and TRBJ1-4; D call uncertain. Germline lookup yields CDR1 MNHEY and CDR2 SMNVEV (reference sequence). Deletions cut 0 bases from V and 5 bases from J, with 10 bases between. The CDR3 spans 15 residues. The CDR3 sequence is CASSLSRTGNEKLFF. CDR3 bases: TGTGCCAGCAGTTTATCGCGGACGGGGAATGAAAAACTGTTTTTT.

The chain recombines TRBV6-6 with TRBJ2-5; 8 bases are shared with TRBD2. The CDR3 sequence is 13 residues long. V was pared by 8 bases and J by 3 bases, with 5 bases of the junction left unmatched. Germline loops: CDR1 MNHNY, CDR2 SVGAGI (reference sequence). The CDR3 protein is CASQRGREETQYF. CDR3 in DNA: TGTGCCAGCCAGCGGGGGCGGGAAGAGACCCAGTACTTC.

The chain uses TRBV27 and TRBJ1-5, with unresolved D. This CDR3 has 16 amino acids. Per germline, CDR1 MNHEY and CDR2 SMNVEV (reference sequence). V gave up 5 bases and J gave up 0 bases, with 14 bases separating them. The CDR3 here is CASSRRADNSNQPQHF. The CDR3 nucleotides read TGTGCCAGCAGTCGGCGGGCCGATAATAGCAATCAGCCCCAGCATTTT.

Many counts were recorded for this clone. CDR3 residues: CASSPLGGGGADTQYF. Here the CDR3 DNA reads TGTGCCAGCAGCCCCCTTGGCGGGGGGGGCGCAGATACGCAGTATTTT. The chain has TRBV3-1 (or the pseudogene TRBV3-2) and TRBJ2-3; 9 bases map to TRBD2. This CDR3 has 16 amino acids. Per germline, CDR1 LGHDT and CDR2 YNNKEL (reference sequence). After removal of 4 bases from V and 4 bases from J, the junction contained 9 bases not matched to a gene.

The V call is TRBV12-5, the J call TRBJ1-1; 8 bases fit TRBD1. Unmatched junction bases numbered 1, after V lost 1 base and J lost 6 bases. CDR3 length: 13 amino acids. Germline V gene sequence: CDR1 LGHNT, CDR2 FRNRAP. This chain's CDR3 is CASGLGQGPEAFF. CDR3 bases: TGTGCTAGTGGTTTGGGACAGGGGCCTGAAGCTTTCTTT.

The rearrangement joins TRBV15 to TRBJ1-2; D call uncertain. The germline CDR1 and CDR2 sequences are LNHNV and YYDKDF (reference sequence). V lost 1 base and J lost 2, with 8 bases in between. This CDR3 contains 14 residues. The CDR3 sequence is CATSRVNSNYGYTF. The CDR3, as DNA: TGTGCCACCAGCAGAGTGAACAGCAACTATGGCTACACCTTC.

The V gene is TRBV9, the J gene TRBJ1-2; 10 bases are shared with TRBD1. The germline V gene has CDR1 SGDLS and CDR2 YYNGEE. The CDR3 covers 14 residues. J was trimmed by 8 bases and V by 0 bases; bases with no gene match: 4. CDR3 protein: CASSVGQGAQGYTF. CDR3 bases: TGTGCCAGCAGCGTAGGACAGGGGGCTCAGGGCTACACCTTC.

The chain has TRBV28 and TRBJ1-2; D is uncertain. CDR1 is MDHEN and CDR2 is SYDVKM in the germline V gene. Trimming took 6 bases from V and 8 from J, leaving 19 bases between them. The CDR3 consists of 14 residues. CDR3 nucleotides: TGTGCCAGCAGACCTACCGGGCCCCCGGGGGGCTACACCTTC. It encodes CASRPTGPPGGYTF.

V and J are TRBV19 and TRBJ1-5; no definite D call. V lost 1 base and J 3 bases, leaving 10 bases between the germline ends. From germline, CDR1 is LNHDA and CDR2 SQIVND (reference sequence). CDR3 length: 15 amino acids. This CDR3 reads CASSIVAGPNQPQHF. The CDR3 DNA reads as TGTGCCAGTAGTATAGTGGCAGGCCCCAATCAGCCCCAGCATTTT.

As DNA, the CDR3 is TGTGCCAGCTCACCCCGGGACAGGGACAATAATTCACCCCTCCACTTT. Translation gives CASSPRDRDNNSPLHF. The gene calls are TRBV18 and TRBJ1-6, with 9 nucleotides matching TRBD1. Losses at the gene ends were 3 bases for V and 5 bases for J; bases not matched to a gene: 5. This CDR3 has 16 amino acids. Looked up from germline, CDR1 is KGHSH and CDR2 is LQKENI.

The CDR3 coding sequence is TGTGCCAGCACCGGACAGGGGGGGTTGGAGACCCAGTACTTC. Amino acid sequence: CASTGQGGLETQYF. The V gene is TRBV6-5, the J gene TRBJ2-5; the match to TRBD1 covers 10 bases. With V trimmed by 7 bases and J by 5 bases, 7 bases remained unmatched. CDR1 and CDR2 from the germline V gene are MNHEY and SVGAGI. The CDR3 consists of 14 residues.

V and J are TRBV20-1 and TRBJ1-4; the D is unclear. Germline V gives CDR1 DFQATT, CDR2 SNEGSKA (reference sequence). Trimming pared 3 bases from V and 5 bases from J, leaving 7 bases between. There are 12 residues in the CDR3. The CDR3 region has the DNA TGCAGTGCTAGTAACAGCAATGAAAAACTGTTTTTT. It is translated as CSASNSNEKLFF.